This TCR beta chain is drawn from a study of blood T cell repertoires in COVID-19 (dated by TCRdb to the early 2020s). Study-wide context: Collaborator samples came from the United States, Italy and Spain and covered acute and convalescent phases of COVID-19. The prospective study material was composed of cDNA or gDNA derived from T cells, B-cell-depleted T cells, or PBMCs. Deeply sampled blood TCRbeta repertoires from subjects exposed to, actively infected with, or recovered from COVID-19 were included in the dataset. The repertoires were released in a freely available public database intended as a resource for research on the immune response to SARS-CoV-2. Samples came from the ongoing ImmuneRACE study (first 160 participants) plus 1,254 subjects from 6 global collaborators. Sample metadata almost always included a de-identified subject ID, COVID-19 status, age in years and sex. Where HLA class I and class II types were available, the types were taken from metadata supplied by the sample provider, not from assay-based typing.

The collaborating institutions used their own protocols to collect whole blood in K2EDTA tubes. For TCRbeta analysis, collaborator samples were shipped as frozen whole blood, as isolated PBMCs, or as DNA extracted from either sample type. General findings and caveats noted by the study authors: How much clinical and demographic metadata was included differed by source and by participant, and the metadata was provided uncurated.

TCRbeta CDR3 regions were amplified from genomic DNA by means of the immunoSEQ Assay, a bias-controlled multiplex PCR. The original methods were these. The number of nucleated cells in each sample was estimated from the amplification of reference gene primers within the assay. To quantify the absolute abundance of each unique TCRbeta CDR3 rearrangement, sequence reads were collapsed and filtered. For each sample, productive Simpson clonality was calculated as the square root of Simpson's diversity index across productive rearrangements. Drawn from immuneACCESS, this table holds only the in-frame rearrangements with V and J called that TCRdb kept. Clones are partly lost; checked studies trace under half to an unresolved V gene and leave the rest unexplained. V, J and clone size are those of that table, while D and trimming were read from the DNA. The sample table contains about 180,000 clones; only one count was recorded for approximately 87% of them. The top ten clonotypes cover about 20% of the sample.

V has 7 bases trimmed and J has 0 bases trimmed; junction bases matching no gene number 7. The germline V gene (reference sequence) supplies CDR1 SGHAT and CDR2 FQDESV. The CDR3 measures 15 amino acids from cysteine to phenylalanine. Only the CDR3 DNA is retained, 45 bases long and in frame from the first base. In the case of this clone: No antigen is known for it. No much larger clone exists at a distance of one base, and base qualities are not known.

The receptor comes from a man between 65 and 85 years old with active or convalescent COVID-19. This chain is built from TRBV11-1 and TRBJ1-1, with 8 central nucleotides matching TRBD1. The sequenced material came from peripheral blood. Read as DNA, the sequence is TGTGCCAGCACCCCAGGGACAGGCATGAACACTGAAGCTTTCTTT. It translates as CASTPGTGMNTEAFF.